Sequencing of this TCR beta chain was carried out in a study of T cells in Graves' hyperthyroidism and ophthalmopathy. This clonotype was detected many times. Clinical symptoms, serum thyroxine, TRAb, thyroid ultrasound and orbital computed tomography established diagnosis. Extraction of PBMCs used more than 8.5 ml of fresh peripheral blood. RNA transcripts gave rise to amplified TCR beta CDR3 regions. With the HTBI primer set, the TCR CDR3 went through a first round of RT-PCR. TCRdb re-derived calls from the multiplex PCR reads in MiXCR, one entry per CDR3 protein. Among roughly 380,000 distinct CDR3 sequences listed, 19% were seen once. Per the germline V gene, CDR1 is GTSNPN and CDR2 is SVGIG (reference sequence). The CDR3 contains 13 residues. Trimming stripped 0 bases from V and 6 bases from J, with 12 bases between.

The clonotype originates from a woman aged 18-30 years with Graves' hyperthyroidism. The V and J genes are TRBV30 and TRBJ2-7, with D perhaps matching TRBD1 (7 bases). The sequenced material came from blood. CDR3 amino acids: CAWSVGQGGEQYF. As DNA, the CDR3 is TGTGCCTGGAGTGTGGGGCAGGGGGGCGAGCAGTACTTC. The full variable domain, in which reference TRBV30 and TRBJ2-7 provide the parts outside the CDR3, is SQTIHQWPATLVQPVGSPLSLECTVEGTSNPNLYWYRQAAGRGLQLLFYSVGIGQISSEVPQNLSASRPQDRQFILSSKKLLLSDSGFYLCAWSVGQGGEQYFGPGTRLTVT.